The present T cell receptor beta chain was sequenced within a study of T cell repertoires in cytomegalovirus infection. In the study overall: Selected CMV epitopes included recently identified HLA-C-restricted ones as well as well-studied HLA-B-restricted ones.

TCRdb analysed the reads with MiXCR anew, one entry per CDR3 protein. Here the sample spans roughly 700,000 distinct CDR3 sequences, around 35% being singletons. Concerning this clonotype: Its target is unknown.

Germline CDR1 reads LNHDA; CDR2 reads SQIVND (reference sequence). Trimming removed 0 bases at V and 5 bases at J, with 15 bases between. The CDR3 extends over 16 amino acids. This clonotype was sampled from a human donor in good health (CMV status not recorded). Some clones in this sample may be carry-over from other donors' samples. The chain links TRBV19 to TRBJ2-3; D might be TRBD1 or TRBD2, each matching 5 bases. The sample in question was cultured PBMCs, obtained from culture after CMV antigen stimulation. The CDR3 sequence: CASSIDYGAARDTQYF. CDR3 DNA: TGTGCCAGTAGTATAGATTACGGGGCCGCCCGAGATACGCAGTATTTT. Using reference TRBV19 and TRBJ2-3 for the parts outside the CDR3, the full variable domain is DGGITQSPKYLFRKEGQNVTLSCEQNLNHDAMYWYRQDPGQGLRLIYYSQIVNDFQKGDIAEGYSVSREKKESFPLTVTSAQKNPTAFYLCASSIDYGAARDTQYFGPGTRLTVL.